These 20 T cell receptor beta chains share one sample of origin, sequenced in a study of cytomegalovirus exposure and HLA in healthy donors. The PCR had 60 Vbeta and 13 Jbeta primers. Profiled with immunoSEQ multiplex PCR; TCRdb holds only in-frame clones, not every one. The sample holds over 75,000 clones, less than 85% seen once. Sequencing was performed on PBMCs. These receptors were collected from a woman in her 50s in good health and CMV-seronegative.

V and J are TRBV13 and TRBJ1-2, with TRBD1 identical over 9 bases. This CDR3 comprises 15 residues. CDR1 and CDR2 from the germline V gene are PRHDT and FYEKMQ (reference sequence). The V and J ends lost 4 bases and 2 bases, in that order; junction bases with no gene match: 5. CDR3 nucleotide sequence: TGTGCCAGCAGCTCCAACAGGGGGCAAAACTATGGCTACACCTTC. Its protein product is CASSSNRGQNYGYTF.

The chain is built from TRBV7-2 and TRBJ2-7; TRBD1 aligns across 9 bases. J gave up 5 bases and V 8 bases, and 7 bases lay outside the gene matches. The CDR3 runs 13 residues. Germline-derived CDR1 and CDR2 are SGHTA and FQGNSA. CDR3 residues: CASPGTGCDEQYV. The CDR3 nucleotides are TGTGCCAGCCCGGGGACAGGGTGCGACGAGCAGTACGTC.

The gene calls are TRBV19 and TRBJ2-3; TRBD2 matches at 7 bases. From germline, CDR1 is LNHDA and CDR2 SQIVND (reference sequence). CDR3 length: 16 amino acids. The V segment lost 5 bases and the J segment 4 bases; nucleotides outside the gene matches: 12. CDR3 nucleotides: TGTGCCAGTAGTGACGCGGGAGCTAAATCCGCAGATACGCAGTATTTT. It yields the protein CASSDAGAKSADTQYF.

This clone was recorded a few times. This chain links TRBV9 with TRBJ2-1, with a weak D call TRBD1 (6 bases). From germline, CDR1 is SGDLS and CDR2 YYNGEE. V lost 7 bases, J lost 5 bases, and 16 bases lay in between. The CDR3 is 14 residues long. The DNA of the CDR3 is TGTGCCAGCGCCACTTCCGGGACACACAATGAGCAGTTCTTC. Its translation: CASATSGTHNEQFF. The whole variable domain, filled in from reference TRBV9 and TRBJ2-1, reads DSGVTQTPKHLITATGQRVTLRCSPRSGDLSVYWYQQSLDQGLQFLIQYYNGEERAKGNILERFSAQQFPDLHSELNLSSLELGDSALYFCASATSGTHNEQFFGPGTRLTVL.

The V and J genes are TRBV28 and TRBJ1-1, with 7 bases identical to TRBD1. The germline V gene encodes CDR1 MDHEN and CDR2 SYDVKM. The CDR3 contains 15 residues. V was pared by 7 bases and J by 2 bases, with 10 bases of the junction left unmatched. The CDR3 nucleotides are TGTGCCAGCACCTTGGACAGGATCTATAACACTGAAGCTTTCTTT. Amino acids: CASTLDRIYNTEAFF.

The CDR3 region is CASSFVDRAYGYTF. For the CDR3, the DNA is TGTGCCAGCAGCTTCGTGGACAGGGCCTATGGCTACACCTTC. The chain employs TRBV7-9 and TRBJ1-2, with 8 bases fitting TRBD1. CDR3 length: 14 amino acids. V shed 3 bases and J 4 bases; nucleotides not matched to a gene: 4. Germline V gene data show CDR1 as SEHNR and CDR2 as FQNEAQ (reference sequence).

The CDR3 loop reads CASSSFGEDTQYF. The DNA for the CDR3 is TGTGCCAGCAGCTCCTTCGGTGAAGATACGCAGTATTTT. The chain carries TRBV7-3 and TRBJ2-3, with D unresolved. The V gene's germline CDR1 is SGHTA and CDR2 FQGTGA. The CDR3 length is 13 residues. Trimming shortened V by 4 bases and J by 5 bases, and 10 bases separated the two germline ends.

J is TRBJ2-1 and V is TRBV4-1; D ambiguous. Germline CDR1 MGHRA, CDR2 YSYEKL. The CDR3 is made up of 14 amino acids. With 2 bases removed from V and 5 bases from J, the gap between germline ends came to 10 bases. The chain's CDR3 is CASSQWQEDNEQFF. As DNA, the CDR3 is TGCGCCAGCAGCCAATGGCAGGAAGACAATGAGCAGTTCTTC.

The chain uses TRBV5-6 and TRBJ2-7; 7 bases line up with TRBD1. The V gene's germline CDR1 is SGHDT and CDR2 YYEEEE. The CDR3 has 15 residues. V dropped 0 bases and J dropped 3; count of bases not matched to a gene: 6. In DNA, the CDR3 is TGTGCCAGCAGCTTGGATGGACAGGCCCTCTACGAGCAGTACTTC. It yields the protein CASSLDGQALYEQYF.

The chain employs TRBV6-5 and TRBJ2-5; D might be TRBD1 (5 bases). The germline gives CDR1 MNHEY, CDR2 SVGAGI. The V gene lost 0 bases and the J gene lost 10 bases, with 18 bases spanning the gap. This CDR3 comprises 15 residues. CDR3 DNA sequence: TGTGCCAGCAGTTACTCTTCCGGACATCACTCCAGCCAGTACTTC. This translates into CASSYSSGHHSSQYF.

V usage is TRBV6-1 and J usage is TRBJ1-3, with no clear D. The CDR3 covers 14 residues. Per germline, CDR1 MNHNS and CDR2 SASEGT. The V gene lost 4 bases and the J gene lost 0 bases, with 7 bases spanning the gap. This CDR3 reads CASSVTTSGNTIYF. DNA for the CDR3: TGTGCCAGCAGTGTGACAACCTCTGGAAACACCATATATTTT.

The chain carries TRBV19 and TRBJ2-2; TRBD1 aligns across 10 bases. The CDR3 spans 16 residues. V lost 6 bases to trimming and J lost 7 bases; unmatched junction nucleotides: 11. Per germline, CDR1 LNHDA and CDR2 SQIVND (reference sequence). The DNA for the CDR3 is TGTGCCAGTAGAGGGGGGACAGGGGTGAGGTACGGGGAGCTGTTTTTT. Its translation: CASRGGTGVRYGELFF.

The gene calls are TRBV5-1 and TRBJ2-4, with 16 bases that match TRBD2. Germline CDR1 is SGHRS and CDR2 is YFSETQ. The CDR3 extends over 17 amino acids. V was pared by 4 bases and J by 9 bases, with 10 bases of the junction left unmatched. CDR3 sequence (DNA): TGCGCCAGCAGCCAGGACGGGACTAGCGGGGGGGCGGGCATTCAGTACTTC. As protein: CASSQDGTSGGAGIQYF. The whole variable domain, filled in from reference TRBV5-1 and TRBJ2-4, reads KAGVTQTPRYLIKTRGQQVTLSCSPISGHRSVSWYQQTPGQGLQFLFEYFSETQRNKGNFPGRFSGRQFSNSRSEMNVSTLELGDSALYLCASSQDGTSGGAGIQYFGAGTRLSVL.

The chain links TRBV28 to TRBJ1-4; D is possibly TRBD1 (5 bases). V was shortened by 8 bases and J by 2 bases, with 21 bases between the two germline ends. Germline V CDR1 and CDR2: MDHEN, SYDVKM. This CDR3 has 17 residues. The CDR3 reads CASRRGVGSATNEKLFF. CDR3 DNA: TGTGCCAGCCGGAGGGGTGTAGGGAGCGCTACTAATGAAAAACTGTTTTTT.

As DNA, the CDR3 is TGTGCCAGCAGCGTAGGGCCGAATGCAGAGACCCAGTACTTC. It codes for CASSVGPNAETQYF. This rearrangement joins TRBV9 to TRBJ2-5; D ambiguous. Germline assignment: CDR1 SGDLS and CDR2 YYNGEE. The CDR3 sequence is 14 residues long. V was trimmed by 0 bases and J by 4 bases, leaving 10 bases between them.

This clone was seen only once. The chain carries TRBV19 and TRBJ2-3; 8 bases line up with TRBD1. V lost 5 bases, J lost 3 bases, and 7 bases stayed unmatched. Germline values: CDR1 LNHDA, CDR2 SQIVND (reference sequence). This CDR3 is 15 amino acids long. CDR3 in DNA: TGTGCCAGTAGTGCGCCAGGGGGCGCGACAGATACGCAGTATTTT. Its protein product is CASSAPGGATDTQYF. The variable domain in full, with the rest retrieved from reference TRBV19 and TRBJ2-3, is DGGITQSPKYLFRKEGQNVTLSCEQNLNHDAMYWYRQDPGQGLRLIYYSQIVNDFQKGDIAEGYSVSREKKESFPLTVTSAQKNPTAFYLCASSAPGGATDTQYFGPGTRLTVL.

This rearrangement joins TRBV5-1 to TRBJ1-3; D remains unclear. The CDR3 totals 11 residues. The germline V and J ends were trimmed by 0 bases and 7 bases, with 2 bases remaining between them. Germline-derived CDR1 and CDR2 are SGHRS and YFSETQ. The CDR3 nucleotides are TGCGCCAGCAGCTTGGCTAACACCATATATTTT. This sequence encodes CASSLANTIYF.

The chain combines TRBV18 with TRBJ2-7; no reliable D call. Germline V lookup: CDR1 KGHSH, CDR2 LQKENI. Trimming left V 3 bases short and J 0 bases short, with 9 bases between. There are 14 residues in the CDR3. Written as DNA, the CDR3 is TGTGCCAGCTCACCCTTGGCAGACTCCTACGAGCAGTACGTC. As protein: CASSPLADSYEQYV.

The chain joins TRBV7-9 to TRBJ2-7; 7 positions agree with TRBD1. The V gene end was trimmed by 1 base and the J gene end by 0 bases; junction bases not matched to a gene: 6. The length of the CDR3 is 16 residues. Looked up from germline, CDR1 is SEHNR and CDR2 is FQNEAQ (reference sequence). CDR3 protein: CASSLVGGAGSYEQYF. DNA for the CDR3: TGTGCCAGCAGCTTAGTAGGGGGCGCCGGCTCCTACGAGCAGTACTTC. Full variable domain (remainder filled in from reference TRBV7-9 and TRBJ2-7): DTGVSQNPRHKITKRGQNVTFRCDPISEHNRLYWYRQTLGQGPEFLTYFQNEAQLEKSRLLSDRFSAERPKGSFSTLEIQRTEQGDSAMYLCASSLVGGAGSYEQYFGPGTRLTVT.

The rearrangement links TRBV5-1 to TRBJ2-7; D call uncertain. CDR1 and CDR2 (germline): SGHRS, YFSETQ. This CDR3 region has 13 residues. V was shortened by 0 bases and J by 3 bases, with 7 bases between the two germline ends. CDR3 sequence (DNA): TGCGCCAGCAGCTTGGAATGGCTCTACGAGCAGTACTTC. This gives the protein CASSLEWLYEQYF.